These T cell receptor beta chains were read from a single sample in a study of cytomegalovirus exposure and HLA in healthy donors. Assay: immunoSEQ multiplex PCR; the TCRdb copy retains only in-frame clones and omits some. The sample holds about 210,000 clones; around 86% are singletons and the top ten take 10%. The sequencing sample was made of PBMCs. These receptors were collected from a woman aged 45-60 years in good health and CMV-seropositive. Each CDR3 is given with its conserved first and last residue. D genes are given only for firm matches. Clone size is not always given. Where it is, it says once, few, many or a class for expanded clones.

TRBJ2-7 | . | TRBV7-9 | . | TGTGCCAGCAGCACCGGGACATTTCTCTTCGAGCAGTACTTC | CASSTGTFLFEQYF
TRBJ1-1 | . | TRBV6-5 | . | TGTGCCAGCAAAGTCGACACGACGAACACTGAAGCTTTCTTT | CASKVDTTNTEAFF
TRBJ2-7 | . | TRBV5-4 | TRBD1 | TGTGCCAGCAGCACAGACGGACAGGGGAAGGAGCAGTACTTC | CASSTDGQGKEQYF
TRBJ2-7 | . | TRBV5-1 | . | TGCGCCAGCAGCCTGCCAGGGTACAGCTCCTACGAGCAGTACTTC | CASSLPGYSSYEQYF
TRBJ2-1 | . | TRBV20-1 | . | TGCAGTGCTAGAGTGGCTAATGAGCAGTTCTTC | CSARVANEQFF
TRBJ2-1 | . | TRBV5-1 | . | TGCGCCAGCAGCCGAATCTCAGCGGAAGCCCTGTATGAGCAGTTCTTC | CASSRISAEALYEQFF
TRBJ2-5 | . | TRBV5-1 | . | TGCGCCAGCAGCTTGGGCAGGGTATCAGAGACCCAGTACTTC | CASSLGRVSETQYF
TRBJ2-7 | . | TRBV6-5 | TRBD2 | TGTGCCAGCAGTTCTTATAGCGGGTCCTACTCCTACGAGCAGTACTTC | CASSSYSGSYSYEQYF
TRBJ2-2 | . | TRBV27 | . | TGTGCCAGCAGTTTCCTGCAGGGGGAGCTGTTTTTT | CASSFLQGELFF
TRBJ2-7 | few | TRBV4-1 | . | TGCGCCAGCAGCCCCACCAGGGGGGCGGGCTACGAGCAGTACTTC | CASSPTRGAGYEQYF
TRBJ1-1 | . | TRBV6-5 | TRBD1 | TGTGCCAGCAGTTCAGGGACAGGGTTGACGAACACTGAAGCTTTCTTT | CASSSGTGLTNTEAFF
TRBJ2-1 | . | TRBV5-1 | . | TGCGCCAGCAGCCCACCCACCGCGTACAATGAGCAGTTCTTC | CASSPPTAYNEQFF
TRBJ1-5 | . | TRBV6-6 | TRBD1 | TGTGCCAGCAGTACGGGACAGAGCAATCAGCCCCAGCATTTT | CASSTGQSNQPQHF
TRBJ2-3 | . | TRBV11-3 | TRBD2 | TGTGCCAGCAGTCCCGCGGGGGGCTTCACAGATACGCAGTATTTT | CASSPAGGFTDTQYF
TRBJ2-7 | . | TRBV7-9 | . | TGTGCCAGCAGCCCCGGGACACGGAGCTCCTACGAGCAGTACTTC | CASSPGTRSSYEQYF
TRBJ2-1 | . | TRBV4-2 | TRBD2 | TGTGCCAGCAGCCCCCGGGCGGGGGGTATTTCTTACAATGAGCAGTTCTTC | CASSPRAGGISYNEQFF
TRBJ1-1 | . | TRBV6-6 | TRBD1 | TGTGCCAGCAGTTACCCGACAGGGTTCGCTGAAGCTTTCTTT | CASSYPTGFAEAFF
TRBJ2-3 | . | TRBV21-1 | . | TGTGCCAGCAGCAACCCGACAGACAGGAGCACAGATACGCAGTATTTT | CASSNPTDRSTDTQYF
TRBJ2-3 | . | TRBV5-5 | TRBD2 | TGTGCCAGCAGCCTTGGACTAGCGGGGGGGCGGACGCAGTATTTT | CASSLGLAGGRTQYF
TRBJ2-5 | . | TRBV7-3 | TRBD2 | TGTGCCAGCAGCTACCGGGGGGGGGAGACCCAGTACTTC | CASSYRGGETQYF
TRBJ1-2 | few | TRBV5-6 | . | TGTGCCAGCAGCACACTGACAGCTAACTATGGCTACACCTTC | CASSTLTANYGYTF
TRBJ2-5 | . | TRBV5-1 | TRBD1 | TGCGCCAGCACTCCCGTAGGACAGGGAGAAGAGACCCAGTACTTC | CASTPVGQGEETQYF
TRBJ1-3 | . | TRBV6-1 | . | TGTGCCAGCAGTGAAGCTGGGAGACGAAACACCATATATTTT | CASSEAGRRNTIYF
TRBJ2-1 | . | TRBV19 | TRBD1 | TGTGCGGCGGGACAGGGGGCTTCCTACAATGAGCAGTTCTTC | CAAGQGASYNEQFF
TRBJ1-1 | . | TRBV6-1 | TRBD1 | TGTGCCAGCAGTGGACGAAACAGGGGACCCACTGAAGCTTTCTTT | CASSGRNRGPTEAFF
TRBJ1-2 | . | TRBV7-2 | TRBD1 | TGTGCCAGCAGCTCTCTTTACCGGGACAGGGCCGGCTACACCTTC | CASSSLYRDRAGYTF
TRBJ2-1 | . | TRBV18 | TRBD2 | TGTGCCAGCTCCCTATCCAGCGGGGGGTACAATGAGCAGTTCTTC | CASSLSSGGYNEQFF
TRBJ2-1 | . | TRBV5-1 | TRBD1 | TGCGCCAGCAGCCCCGAGGGACAGGGGGATAATGAGCAGTTCTTC | CASSPEGQGDNEQFF
TRBJ1-2 | . | TRBV4-1 | . | TGCGCCAGCAGCCACAAAATGGCAGGGCTCGGCTACACCTTC | CASSHKMAGLGYTF
TRBJ2-3 | . | TRBV5-1 | TRBD1 | TGCGCCAGCAGCCCGGGACAGGGTGGAATCGATACGCAGTATTTT | CASSPGQGGIDTQYF
TRBJ2-7 | once | TRBV12-5 | . | TGTGCTAGTGGTTTGCGCCTAGCCGGGAGTGAGTCCTACGAGCAGTACTTC | CASGLRLAGSESYEQYF
TRBJ1-1 | . | TRBV27 | TRBD1 | TGTGCCAGCAGCCCACAGGGGCTAAACACTGAAGCTTTCTTT | CASSPQGLNTEAFF
TRBJ1-6 | . | TRBV4-1 | TRBD1 | TGCGCCAGCAGCCAAGACCTGCGGTCAACCGGGCAGGGGGATTCACCCCTCCACTTT | CASSQDLRSTGQGDSPLHF
TRBJ2-1 | . | TRBV6-5 | . | TGTGCCAGCATCCCACCGACTAGAAATGAGCAGTTCTTC | CASIPPTRNEQFF
TRBJ2-2 | once | TRBV7-9 | . | TGTGCCAGCAGCTTAGGTCAGGGAAGCACCGGGGAGCTGTTTTTT | CASSLGQGSTGELFF
TRBJ1-2 | . | TRBV15 | . | TGTGCCACCAGCAGGGAGGCGGGCTATGGCTACACCTTC | CATSREAGYGYTF
TRBJ2-7 | . | TRBV5-1 | TRBD1 | TGCGCCAGCAGAACAGGGGTCTCTAGCTACGAGCAGTACTTC | CASRTGVSSYEQYF
TRBJ2-2 | . | TRBV5-1 | . | TGCGCCAGCAGCTTGGGAGCCGGGTACACCGGGGAGCTGTTTTTT | CASSLGAGYTGELFF
TRBJ2-7 | . | TRBV5-1 | TRBD1 | TGCGCCAGCAGCTGGCCCGGGACAGGGGGCTTTAACTCCTACGAGCAGTACTTC | CASSWPGTGGFNSYEQYF
TRBJ1-6 | . | TRBV10-3 | . | TGTGCCATCAGTTCCTTCGCCGGCGCGGGATCACCCCTCCACTTT | CAISSFAGAGSPLHF
TRBJ1-1 | . | TRBV5-1 | . | TGCGCCAGCAGCTTATATATGAACACTGAAGCTTTCTTT | CASSLYMNTEAFF
TRBJ1-6 | . | TRBV9 | TRBD1 | TGTGCCAGCAGCGTAGCTCAGGGGGCGGATTCACCCCTCCACTTT | CASSVAQGADSPLHF
TRBJ1-1 | . | TRBV11-3 | . | TGTGCCAGCAGCTTAGATCGGGGATCGGGAGCTTTCTTT | CASSLDRGSGAFF
TRBJ1-2 | once | TRBV30 | . | TGTGCCTGGAGTAGCAGCGTATGGGGCTACACCTTC | CAWSSSVWGYTF
TRBJ1-6 | . | TRBV6-6 | TRBD1 | TGTGCCAGCAGTTCCGAGGGGACAGGAACAGGTTCACCCCTCCACTTT | CASSSEGTGTGSPLHF